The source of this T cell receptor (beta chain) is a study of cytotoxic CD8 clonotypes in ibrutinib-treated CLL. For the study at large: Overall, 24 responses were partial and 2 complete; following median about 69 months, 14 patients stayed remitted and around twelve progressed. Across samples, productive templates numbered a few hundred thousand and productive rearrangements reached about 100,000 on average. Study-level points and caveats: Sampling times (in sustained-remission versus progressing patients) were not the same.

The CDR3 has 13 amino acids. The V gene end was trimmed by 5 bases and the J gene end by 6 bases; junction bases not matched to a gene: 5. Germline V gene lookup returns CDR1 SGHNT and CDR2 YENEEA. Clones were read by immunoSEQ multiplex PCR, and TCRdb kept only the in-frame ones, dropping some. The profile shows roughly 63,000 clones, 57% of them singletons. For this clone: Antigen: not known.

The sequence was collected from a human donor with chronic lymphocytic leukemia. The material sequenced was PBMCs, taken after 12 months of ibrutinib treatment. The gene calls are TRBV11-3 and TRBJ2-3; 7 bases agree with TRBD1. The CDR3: CASSTGDGDTQYF. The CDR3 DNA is TGTGCCAGCAGCACAGGGGATGGGGATACGCAGTATTTT.